Each of the 3 T cell receptor beta chains below was sequenced from the same sample in a study of radiotherapy plus CTLA-4 blockade in lung cancer. Repertoires were generated with immunoSEQ multiplex PCR, while TCRdb's copy carries only in-frame clones and drops some. The sample consists of about 110,000 clones, around 85% of them appearing once. The source material was peripheral blood, sampled from a patient treated with radiotherapy plus ipilimumab. These receptors were taken from a human donor with non-small cell lung cancer that progressed on radiotherapy plus ipilimumab. Some clones in this sample may be carry-over from other donors' samples.

The rearrangement joins TRBV7-9 to TRBJ1-2; D remains ambiguous. CDR3 length: 12 amino acids. V shed 5 bases and J shed 6 bases, with 10 bases lying between them. Germline values: CDR1 SEHNR, CDR2 FQNEAQ (reference sequence). CDR3 sequence (DNA): TGTGCCAGCAGCCTTTCGTTGGATGGCTACACCTTC. This sequence encodes CASSLSLDGYTF.

Of note for this clone: The sample holds other DNA sequences that translate to the same CDR3. V and J are TRBV5-1 and TRBJ2-2; D is uncertain. This CDR3 has 14 amino acids. Germline V gene lookup returns CDR1 SGHRS and CDR2 YFSETQ. V was cut by 1 base and J by 5 bases, with 9 bases left in between. The CDR3 region is CASSLPTDTGELFF. DNA for the CDR3: TGCGCCAGCAGCTTGCCGACGGATACCGGGGAGCTGTTTTTT.

The chain is built from TRBV7-2 and TRBJ1-1; 9 bases agree with TRBD1. CDR3 size: 13 residues. CDR1 and CDR2 from the germline V gene are SGHTA and FQGNSA. The J segment lost 9 bases and the V segment lost 3 bases, leaving 5 bases of the junction unmatched. In nucleotides, the CDR3 is TGTGCCAGCAGCTTCGCCGGGACAGGGAAAGCTTTCTTT. Translation gives CASSFAGTGKAFF. The full variable domain, in which reference TRBV7-2 and TRBJ1-1 provide the parts outside the CDR3, is GAGVSQSPSNKVTEKGKDVELRCDPISGHTALYWYRQSLGQGLEFLIYFQGNSAPDKSGLPSDRFSAERTGGSVSTLTIQRTQQEDSAVYLCASSFAGTGKAFFGQGTRLTVV.